A single sample is the source of the 17 T cell receptor beta chains below, sequenced in a study of T cells in localized non-small cell lung cancer. Libraries were prepared by immunoSEQ multiplex PCR; TCRdb keeps only in-frame clonotypes and omits some of them. The profile shows fewer than 25,000 clones, about 86% of them singletons. Here the sequenced sample was peripheral blood, taken before any cancer treatment. These receptors were taken from a woman aged 35 to 75 with stage I lung adenocarcinoma.

The J gene is TRBJ2-3, the V gene TRBV19, with 8 bases that match TRBD1. The CDR3 length is 13 residues. Germline CDR1 reads LNHDA; CDR2 reads SQIVND (reference sequence). Trimming took 6 bases from V and 5 from J; bases not matched to a gene: 4. CDR3 amino acids: CASRDRGVDTQYF. CDR3 bases: TGTGCCAGTAGAGACAGGGGAGTAGATACGCAGTATTTT.

The rearrangement joins TRBV5-4 to TRBJ2-1; either TRBD1 or TRBD2 may fit D (5 bases each). Germline V gives CDR1 SGHNT, CDR2 YYREEE (reference sequence). The CDR3 is 17 residues long. V was clipped by 3 bases and J by 5 bases, with 21 bases between them. CDR3 DNA sequence: TGTGCCAGCAGCTCGCCACTCCGGGACGTACTCCACAATGAGCAGTTCTTC. Amino acids: CASSSPLRDVLHNEQFF.

The V and J genes are TRBV4-1 and TRBJ2-2, with D tentatively TRBD1 (6 bases). The CDR3 runs 15 residues. The ends were cut back, 1 base at V and 6 bases at J, with 12 bases in the middle. Looked up from germline, CDR1 is MGHRA and CDR2 is YSYEKL. The CDR3 DNA reads as TGCGCCAGCAGCCAAGGCGACAGGACGGCCGGGGAGCTGTTTTTT. Encoded protein: CASSQGDRTAGELFF.

This clone appeared a few times. The CDR3 reads CASSEGGSSYEQYF. The CDR3 DNA follows: TGTGCCAGCAGTGAAGGAGGCAGCTCCTACGAGCAGTACTTC. The rearrangement links TRBV6-4 to TRBJ2-7; tentative D call: TRBD2 (5 bases). The CDR3 is 14 amino acids. The germline V gene has CDR1 MRHNA and CDR2 SNTAGT. The V and J ends lost 3 bases and 0 bases respectively, with 9 bases between them.

This rearrangement joins TRBV29-1 to TRBJ2-5; TRBD1 matches at 7 bases. Trimming cost V 4 bases and J 4 bases; bases outside gene matches: 3. Germline CDR1 reads SQVTM; CDR2 reads ANQGSEA. This CDR3 contains 12 residues. The CDR3 bases are TGCAGCGTTGGACCAGGGGGAGAGACCCAGTACTTC. It specifies CSVGPGGETQYF.

This sequence joins TRBV2 and TRBJ2-3; D gene uncertain. The CDR3 extends over 14 amino acids. V lost 5 bases to trimming and J lost 0 bases, with 9 bases between them. Germline V CDR1 and CDR2: SNHLY, FYNNEI. The DNA of the CDR3 is TGTGCCAGCAGTTGGACGGCGAGCACAGATACGCAGTATTTT. Translation gives CASSWTASTDTQYF. The full variable domain, in which reference TRBV2 and TRBJ2-3 provide the parts outside the CDR3, is EPEVTQTPSHQVTQMGQEVILRCVPISNHLYFYWYRQILGQKVEFLVSFYNNEISEKSEIFDDQFSVERPDGSNFTLKIRSTKLEDSAMYFCASSWTASTDTQYFGPGTRLTVL.

This chain uses TRBV25-1 with TRBJ1-1; D is unclear. Looked up from germline, CDR1 is MGHDK and CDR2 is SYGVNS. V lost 4 bases, J lost 0 bases, and 6 bases lay in between. The CDR3 loop spans 13 amino acids. CDR3 bases: TGTGCCAGCAGTGGAGAGATGAACACTGAAGCTTTCTTT. This sequence encodes CASSGEMNTEAFF.

This clone was seen just once. The chain employs TRBV6-5 and TRBJ1-2; TRBD1 agrees at 8 bases. The germline V gene encodes CDR1 MNHEY and CDR2 SVGAGI. The V gene end was trimmed by 6 bases and the J gene end by 4 bases; junction bases not matched to a gene: 7. This CDR3 spans 14 amino acids. This CDR3 reads CASRLTGALYGYTF. Written as DNA, the CDR3 is TGTGCCAGCAGATTGACAGGGGCCCTCTATGGCTACACCTTC.

The rearrangement uses TRBV29-1 and TRBJ1-5; 8 bases are a match to TRBD1. V lost 6 bases to trimming and J lost 7 bases; unmatched junction nucleotides: 8. Germline V lookup: CDR1 SQVTM, CDR2 ANQGSEA. There are 13 residues in the CDR3. The CDR3 protein is CSVLDREGQPQHF. Written as DNA, the CDR3 is TGCAGCGTCCTGGACAGGGAAGGCCAGCCCCAGCATTTT.

The chain combines TRBV6-5 with TRBJ2-7, with D perhaps matching TRBD1 or TRBD2 (5 bases each). The CDR3 sequence is 15 residues long. Germline V gene data show CDR1 as MNHEY and CDR2 as SVGAGI. Trimming removed 6 bases from V and 3 bases from J, with 18 bases in between. The CDR3 DNA sequence: TGTGCCAGCAGACTAGGTCCGGGACCCAGCTACGAGCAGTACTTC. Encoded protein: CASRLGPGPSYEQYF.

The J gene is TRBJ1-1, the V gene TRBV6-5, with D hard to call. This CDR3 spans 15 amino acids. The V end lost 11 bases, the J end lost 11 bases, and 30 bases lay between the germline ends. CDR1 and CDR2 (germline): MNHEY, SVGAGI. In DNA, the CDR3 is TGTGCCTGCCACCGGTCCACGGATTTGAACACTAGGGCTTTCTTT. Protein sequence: CACHRSTDLNTRAFF.

CDR3 in amino acids: CATRDGGAGNTEAFF. The CDR3 DNA reads TGTGCCACCCGAGACGGGGGGGCGGGGAACACTGAAGCTTTCTTT. V usage is TRBV28 and J usage is TRBJ1-1; TRBD1 might be the D (6 bases). Trimming took 10 bases from V and 1 from J, leaving 19 bases between them. Germline CDR1 MDHEN, CDR2 SYDVKM. The CDR3 consists of 15 residues.

The V call is TRBV4-1, the J call TRBJ2-7; perhaps TRBD2 as D (6 bases). The CDR3 consists of 13 residues. Germline CDR1 MGHRA, CDR2 YSYEKL. V was trimmed by 1 base and J by 2 bases, leaving 6 bases between them. CDR3 protein: CASSQGGAYEQYF. CDR3 DNA sequence: TGCGCCAGCAGCCAAGGGGGGGCCTACGAGCAGTACTTC.

The V and J genes are TRBV4-1 and TRBJ1-4; 7 nucleotides match TRBD1. After removal of 0 bases from V and 8 bases from J, the junction contained 18 bases not matched to a gene. The germline gives CDR1 MGHRA, CDR2 YSYEKL. The CDR3 contains 19 residues. The CDR3 nucleotides are TGCGCCAGCAGCCAAGAAAGGAAGTTTAGGGACAGAATAGGGGAAAAACTGTTTTTT. Its translation is CASSQERKFRDRIGEKLFF.

The chain couples TRBV15 to TRBJ1-2; weak D call: TRBD1 (5 bases). V lost 0 bases, J lost 0 bases, and 11 bases lay in between. The germline V gene encodes CDR1 LNHNV and CDR2 YYDKDF (reference sequence). CDR3 length: 16 residues. CDR3 nucleotide sequence: TGTGCCACCAGCAGAGATAGGGGCAGCTCTAACTATGGCTACACCTTC. Protein product: CATSRDRGSSNYGYTF.

This clone was recorded a few times. V usage is TRBV18 and J usage is TRBJ2-1, with 9 positions matching TRBD1. The CDR3 runs 15 residues. J lost 6 bases, V lost 6 bases, and 9 bases had no gene match. CDR1 is KGHSH, CDR2 LQKENI, per germline. The CDR3 DNA is TGTGCCAGCTCGCAGGGACAGGGTCCTCGCAATGAGCAGTTCTTC. Amino acids: CASSQGQGPRNEQFF.

The chain joins TRBV7-2 to TRBJ2-3, with D possibly TRBD2 on 5 matching bases. The CDR3 totals 14 residues. The V end was cut by 7 bases, the J end by 0 bases, with 11 bases between. The germline V gene has CDR1 SGHTA and CDR2 FQGNSA. CDR3 region: CASTWGASTDTQYF. CDR3 bases: TGTGCCAGCACCTGGGGAGCTAGCACAGATACGCAGTATTTT.